Only a few counts were recorded for the clone carrying this T cell receptor (beta chain). The source of the sample is a study of CD8 T cells in ankylosing spondylitis. TCRdb itself ran the 5' RACE reads through MiXCR, one entry per CDR3 protein. The sample has approximately 200,000 distinct CDR3 sequences; around 13% are singletons. The CDR3 runs to 13 residues. The TCR sequence derives from a male donor with ankylosing spondylitis or in good health (not recorded which). The V call is TRBV21-1, the J call TRBJ2-7. TRBV21-1 is shown as a pseudogene. The sequencing input was blood, either unsorted or a sorted T cell fraction (not recorded which). The CDR3 DNA reads as TGTGCCAGCAGCACTAGAACAGAAGGCGAGCAGTACTTC. Translating it yields CASSTRTEGEQYF.